The rows below give T cell receptor beta chains drawn from one sample of a study of response to subunit inactivated influenza vaccine. TCRdb re-called the RT-PCR reads with MiXCR, one entry per CDR3 protein. The table lists 650,000 to 850,000 distinct CDR3 sequences, 14% of them singletons, with around 6.5% in the top ten. Source: PBMCs from blood, taken approximately 15 days before vaccination. These TCRs come from a man in his fifties or sixties who received an inactivated influenza vaccine. Both conserved end residues are part of each CDR3. A D gene is named only where the DNA matches it firmly. A row's size may be missing; if present it is once, few, many or a size class.

J: TRBJ2-3; V: TRBV24-1; D: TRBD2; size: few; DNA: TGTGCCACCAGTGCCTGGGACTATAGCACAGATACGCAGTATTTT; CDR3: CATSAWDYSTDTQYF
J: TRBJ1-2; V: TRBV3-1; D: .; size: .; DNA: TGTGCCAGCAGCCACCCTACAGGAGATCTTTATGGCTACACCTTC; CDR3: CASSHPTGDLYGYTF
J: TRBJ2-3; V: TRBV10-3; D: .; size: .; DNA: TGTGCCATCAGTGAGTCTGGAGGGACAGTAGATACGCAGTATTTT; CDR3: CAISESGGTVDTQYF
J: TRBJ1-3; V: TRBV4-3; D: .; size: few; DNA: TGCGCCAGCAGCCACGTCGTTGGGCAGGCTGGAAACACCATATATTTT; CDR3: CASSHVVGQAGNTIYF
J: TRBJ2-7; V: TRBV6-5; D: .; size: few; DNA: TGTGCCAGCAGTTATGCCCCGGGGTACGAGCAGTACTTC; CDR3: CASSYAPGYEQYF
J: TRBJ2-5; V: TRBV3-1; D: .; size: many; DNA: TGTGCCAGCAGCCCCGAGGGGAGGAACTTCCAAGAGACCCAGTACTTC; CDR3: CASSPEGRNFQETQYF
J: TRBJ2-7; V: TRBV9; D: TRBD1; size: few; DNA: TGTGCCAGCAGCGAGTCGGGACAGGGATTTGAGCAGTACTTC; CDR3: CASSESGQGFEQYF
J: TRBJ2-3; V: TRBV12-3/TRBV12-4; D: .; size: .; DNA: TGTGCCAGCAGTTTATCCCTGGGCAGGGGCGACGATACGCAGTATTTT; CDR3: CASSLSLGRGDDTQYF
J: TRBJ2-7; V: TRBV27; D: TRBD2; size: .; DNA: TGTGCCAGCAGTTTATCGACTAGCGGGAGGAACGAGCAGTACTTC; CDR3: CASSLSTSGRNEQYF
J: TRBJ2-1; V: TRBV4-3; D: TRBD2; size: .; DNA: TGCGCCAGCAGCCTAGCGGGAGGGAAGCAGTTCTTC; CDR3: CASSLAGGKQFF
J: TRBJ1-1; V: TRBV5-6; D: .; size: few; DNA: TGTGCCAGCAGCCAAGGGACAACGAACACTGAAGCTTTCTTT; CDR3: CASSQGTTNTEAFF
J: TRBJ2-1; V: TRBV7-9; D: .; size: few; DNA: TGTGCCAGCAGCTTGGGCTTAAATAACAATGAGCAGTTCTTC; CDR3: CASSLGLNNNEQFF
J: TRBJ2-7; V: TRBV11-2; D: .; size: many; DNA: TGTGCCAGCAGCTTGGCCCAATGGGCACCCGCTTTGGGGCAGTACTTC; CDR3: CASSLAQWAPALGQYF
J: TRBJ2-6; V: TRBV20-1; D: .; size: many; DNA: TGCAGTGCTCCACCCTCCTCTGGGGCCAACGTCCTGACTTTC; CDR3: CSAPPSSGANVLTF
J: TRBJ2-3; V: TRBV7-2; D: .; size: .; DNA: TGTGCCAGCAGCTTGGGACTTACCCCCGGAGATACGCAGTATTTT; CDR3: CASSLGLTPGDTQYF
J: TRBJ2-2; V: TRBV7-6; D: .; size: .; DNA: TGTGCCAGCAGCTTATTCGGAGGAAGGGGCGGGGAGCTGTTTTTT; CDR3: CASSLFGGRGGELFF
J: TRBJ2-5; V: TRBV6-5; D: .; size: .; DNA: TGTGCCAGCAGTTACGCGGCACAGCAAGCTCAAGAGACCCAGTACTTC; CDR3: CASSYAAQQAQETQYF
J: TRBJ2-1; V: TRBV24-1; D: .; size: .; DNA: TGTGCCACCAGTGATTTCTCCGGGAGACTCAGGAATGAGCAGTTCTTC; CDR3: CATSDFSGRLRNEQFF
J: TRBJ2-2; V: TRBV30; D: .; size: many; DNA: TGTGCCTGGAACGTGGTAGACACCGGGGAGCTGTTTTTT; CDR3: CAWNVVDTGELFF
J: TRBJ1-5; V: TRBV24-1; D: .; size: .; DNA: TGTGCCACCAGTGACACGGGGGCCTTCCCAAATCAGCCCCAGCATTTT; CDR3: CATSDTGAFPNQPQHF
J: TRBJ2-4; V: TRBV10-3; D: TRBD2; size: .; DNA: TGTGCCATCAGTGACGGACTAGCGGGGGGCCTCGCAGCCAAAAACATTCAGTACTTC; CDR3: CAISDGLAGGLAAKNIQYF
J: TRBJ2-2; V: TRBV4-3; D: .; size: many; DNA: TGCGCCAGCAGCCCGGTAGCGGCTTACACCGGGGAGCTGTTTTTT; CDR3: CASSPVAAYTGELFF